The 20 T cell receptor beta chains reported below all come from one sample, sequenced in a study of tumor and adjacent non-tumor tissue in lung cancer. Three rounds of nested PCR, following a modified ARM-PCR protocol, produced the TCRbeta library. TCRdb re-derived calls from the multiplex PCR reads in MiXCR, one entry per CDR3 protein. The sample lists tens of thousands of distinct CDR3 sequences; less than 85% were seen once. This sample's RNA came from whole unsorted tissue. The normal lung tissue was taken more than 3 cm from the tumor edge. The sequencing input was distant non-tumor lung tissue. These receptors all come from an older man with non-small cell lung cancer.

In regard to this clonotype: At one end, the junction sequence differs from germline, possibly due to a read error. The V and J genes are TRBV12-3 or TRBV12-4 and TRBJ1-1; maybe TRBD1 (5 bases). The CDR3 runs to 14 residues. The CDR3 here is CGSSLATLGTEVFF. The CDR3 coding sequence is TGTGGCAGCAGTTTGGCCACACTAGGGACTGAAGTTTTCTTT.

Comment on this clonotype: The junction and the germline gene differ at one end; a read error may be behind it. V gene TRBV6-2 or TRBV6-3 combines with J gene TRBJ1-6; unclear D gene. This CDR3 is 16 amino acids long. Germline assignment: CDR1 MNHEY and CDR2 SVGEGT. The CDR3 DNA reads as TGTGCCAGCAGAACCGCGACATGGAGATCTAATTCACTCCTCCACTTT. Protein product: CASRTATWRSNSLLHF.

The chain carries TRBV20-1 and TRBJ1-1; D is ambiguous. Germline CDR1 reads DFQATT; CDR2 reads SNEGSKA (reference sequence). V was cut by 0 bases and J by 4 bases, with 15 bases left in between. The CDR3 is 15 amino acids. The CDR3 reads CSARDLRTLATEAFF. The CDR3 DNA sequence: TGCAGTGCTAGAGATCTAAGGACCCTGGCCACTGAAGCTTTCTTT.

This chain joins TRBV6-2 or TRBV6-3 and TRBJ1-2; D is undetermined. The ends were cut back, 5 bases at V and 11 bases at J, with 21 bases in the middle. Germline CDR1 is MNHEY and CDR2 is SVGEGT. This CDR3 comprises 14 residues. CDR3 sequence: CASSTVTTNYEYTF. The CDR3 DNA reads TGTGCCAGCAGTACGGTCACGACTAACTATGAATACACCTTC.

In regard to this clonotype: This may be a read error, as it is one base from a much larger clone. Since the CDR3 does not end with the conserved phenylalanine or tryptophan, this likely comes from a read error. The CDR3: CASSQPSLGTDTQYS. CDR3 in DNA: TGCGCCAGCAGCCAGCCGTCGTTAGGCACAGATACGCAGTATTCT. The chain couples TRBV4-1 to TRBJ2-3, with unresolved D. Germline V gives CDR1 MGHRA, CDR2 YSYEKL. V shed 3 bases and J shed 1 base, with 11 bases lying between them. The CDR3 sequence is 15 residues long.

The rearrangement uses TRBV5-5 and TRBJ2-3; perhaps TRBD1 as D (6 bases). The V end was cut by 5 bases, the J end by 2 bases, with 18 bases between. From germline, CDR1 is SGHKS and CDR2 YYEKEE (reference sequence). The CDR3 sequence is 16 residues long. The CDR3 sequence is CASRFTGTYVTDTQYF. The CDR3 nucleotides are TGTGCCAGCAGATTTACAGGGACATATGTCACAGATACGCAGTATTTT.

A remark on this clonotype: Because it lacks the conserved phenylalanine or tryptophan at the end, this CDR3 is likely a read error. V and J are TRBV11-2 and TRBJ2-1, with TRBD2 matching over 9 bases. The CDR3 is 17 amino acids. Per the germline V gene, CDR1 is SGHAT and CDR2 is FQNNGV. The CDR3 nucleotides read TGTACCAGCATCACCTTGCTAGCGGGGACGTTTGTCAATGAGCAGTTCTTA. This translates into CTSITLLAGTFVNEQFL.

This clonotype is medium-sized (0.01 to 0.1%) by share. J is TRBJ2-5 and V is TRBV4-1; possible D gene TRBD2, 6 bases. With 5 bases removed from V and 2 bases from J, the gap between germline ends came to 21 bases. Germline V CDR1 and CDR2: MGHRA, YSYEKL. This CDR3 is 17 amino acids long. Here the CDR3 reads CASSSGLPVDPQETQYF. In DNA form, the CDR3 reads TGCGCCAGCAGCTCGGGACTCCCGGTGGATCCACAAGAGACCCAGTACTTC.

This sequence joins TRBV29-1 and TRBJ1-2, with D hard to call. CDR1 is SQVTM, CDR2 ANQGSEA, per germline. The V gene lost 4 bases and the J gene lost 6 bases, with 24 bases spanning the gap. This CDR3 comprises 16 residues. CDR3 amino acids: CSVAPYQSSGKDGYTF. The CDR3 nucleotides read TGCAGCGTTGCCCCTTATCAATCCTCGGGAAAAGATGGCTACACCTTC.

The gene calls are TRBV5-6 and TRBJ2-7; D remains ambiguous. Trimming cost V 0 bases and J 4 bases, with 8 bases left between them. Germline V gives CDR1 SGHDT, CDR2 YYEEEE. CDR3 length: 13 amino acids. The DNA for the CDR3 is TGTGCCAGCAGCTTGGTTGGGGTTTACGAGCAGTACTTC. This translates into CASSLVGVYEQYF.

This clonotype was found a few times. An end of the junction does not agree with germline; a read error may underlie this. CDR3: CARSRTLAGEGDEQYF. The CDR3 bases are TGCGCCAGGAGCCGGACACTGGCGGGGGAGGGGGACGAGCAGTACTTC. J is TRBJ2-7 and V is TRBV4-1; the D gene is possibly TRBD2 (7 bases). The germline V gene has CDR1 MGHRA and CDR2 YSYEKL. This CDR3 region has 16 residues.

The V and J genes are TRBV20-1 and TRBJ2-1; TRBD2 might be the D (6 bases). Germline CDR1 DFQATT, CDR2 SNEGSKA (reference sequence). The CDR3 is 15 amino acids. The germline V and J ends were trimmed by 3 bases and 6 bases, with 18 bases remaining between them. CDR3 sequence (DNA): TGCAGTGCTAGCCCCCCCGGGAGTAGGGGCAATGAGCAGTTCTTC. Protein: CSASPPGSRGNEQFF.

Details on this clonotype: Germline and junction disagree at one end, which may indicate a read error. The CDR3 spells CASSGSGLYGYIF. The DNA for the CDR3 is TGTGCCAGCAGTGGATCCGGGCTCTATGGCTACATCTTC. The chain joins TRBV11-2 to TRBJ1-2; D unresolved. Germline V gene data show CDR1 as SGHAT and CDR2 as FQNNGV. The CDR3 sequence is 13 residues long.

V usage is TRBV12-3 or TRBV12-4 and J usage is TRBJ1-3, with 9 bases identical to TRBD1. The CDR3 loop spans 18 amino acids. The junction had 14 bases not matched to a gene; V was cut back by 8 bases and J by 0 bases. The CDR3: CASYRRGTGIGSGNTIYF. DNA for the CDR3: TGTGCCAGCTATCGTCGCGGGACAGGGATCGGCTCTGGAAACACCATATATTTT.

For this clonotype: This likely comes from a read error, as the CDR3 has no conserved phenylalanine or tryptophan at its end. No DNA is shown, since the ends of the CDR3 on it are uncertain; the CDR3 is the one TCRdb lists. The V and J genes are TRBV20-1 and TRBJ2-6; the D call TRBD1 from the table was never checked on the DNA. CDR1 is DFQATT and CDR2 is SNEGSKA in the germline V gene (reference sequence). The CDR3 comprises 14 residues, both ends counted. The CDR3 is CSAPQGAGANVLIL.

CDR3 sequence: CSVHQMGACGYTF. The CDR3 DNA sequence: TGCAGCGTTCACCAGATGGGAGCCTGTGGCTACACCTTC. The chain recombines TRBV29-1 with TRBJ1-2; D ambiguous. V lost 5 bases and J lost 7, with 17 bases in between. Germline V lookup: CDR1 SQVTM, CDR2 ANQGSEA. This CDR3 is built from 13 residues.

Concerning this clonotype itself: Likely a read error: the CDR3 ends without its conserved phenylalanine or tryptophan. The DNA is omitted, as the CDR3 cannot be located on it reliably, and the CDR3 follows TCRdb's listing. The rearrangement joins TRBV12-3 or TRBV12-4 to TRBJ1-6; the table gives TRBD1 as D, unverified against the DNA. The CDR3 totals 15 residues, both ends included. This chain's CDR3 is CVSSLGGRLNSPFHL.

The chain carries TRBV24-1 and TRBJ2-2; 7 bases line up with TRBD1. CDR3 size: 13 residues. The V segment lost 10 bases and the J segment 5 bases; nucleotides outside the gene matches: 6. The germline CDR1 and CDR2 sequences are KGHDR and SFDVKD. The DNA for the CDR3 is TGTGCCACACAGGGGTTTAAGACCGGGGAGCTGTTTTTT. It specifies CATQGFKTGELFF.

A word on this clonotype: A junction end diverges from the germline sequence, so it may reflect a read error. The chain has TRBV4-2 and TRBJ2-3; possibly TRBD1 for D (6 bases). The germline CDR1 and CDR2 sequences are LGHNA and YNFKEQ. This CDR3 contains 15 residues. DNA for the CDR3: TGTACCAGCAGCCAGGCGGACAGAACCACAGATAAGCAGTATTTT. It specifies CTSSQADRTTDKQYF.

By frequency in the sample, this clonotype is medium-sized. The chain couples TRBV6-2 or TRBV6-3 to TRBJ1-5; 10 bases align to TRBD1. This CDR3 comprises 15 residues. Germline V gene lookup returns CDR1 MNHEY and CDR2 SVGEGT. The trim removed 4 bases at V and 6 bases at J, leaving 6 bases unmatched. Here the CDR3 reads CASSSDRGRFQPQHF. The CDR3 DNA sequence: TGTGCCAGCAGTTCCGACAGGGGGCGTTTTCAGCCCCAGCATTTT.